This TCR beta chain was retrieved from a study of breast tumors, draining lymph nodes, adjacent tissues. TCRdb ran MiXCR on the multiplex PCR reads and lists one entry per CDR3 protein. The repertoire consists of about 52,000 distinct CDR3 sequences, with under 50% occurring once and the leading ten covering 10%. The study's findings and limits: Most tumor T cells seemingly derive from lymph node, then expand in tumor. Luminal-like breast cancer showed significantly higher tumor–nontumor repertoire similarity than basal-like. Data only fit, rather than demonstrated, lymph node origin of most tumor T cells.

About this clonotype: Its antigen is unknown. The missing conserved phenylalanine or tryptophan at the end of this CDR3 makes a read error likely. No DNA is shown, since the ends of the CDR3 on it are uncertain; the CDR3 is the one TCRdb lists.

The CDR3 contains 16 residues when both ends are counted. Germline V gene lookup returns CDR1 LNHDA and CDR2 SQIVND (reference sequence). Sequencing was performed on breast tumor tissue. The chain links TRBV19 to TRBJ1-4. The clonotype originates from a female donor with breast cancer. Some clones in this sample may be carry-over from other donors' samples. The CDR3 sequence is CASRAVGDTHEQYFGP.